This TCR beta chain came from a study of cytomegalovirus exposure and HLA in healthy donors. V was clipped by 5 bases and J by 6 bases, with 11 bases between them. CDR1 is SEHNR, CDR2 FQNEAQ, per germline (reference sequence). CDR3 size: 12 residues. Study-wide results and limits: A link between a missense DCLRE1C variant and TCR beta V- and J-gene trimming emerged from a later analysis.

PCR used 60 Vbeta primers and 13 Jbeta primers. Authors' analysis steps: Unique TCR beta chains numbered 80 million to 95 million in a later analysis, with some 9.9 million shared. The protocol was immunoSEQ multiplex PCR, while the TCRdb copy is restricted to in-frame clones and leaves out a portion. V and J calls plus clone size are reproduced from that table; the DNA served to infer D and trimming. This table has approximately 150,000 clones, around nine tenths appearing once. This clone has more than one count but fewer than ten. Antigen: not known. The chain combines TRBV7-9 with TRBJ2-7, with D uncertain. Sequencing was performed on PBMCs. The source of this sequence is a woman aged 25 to 39 in good health and CMV-seronegative. CDR3 sequence: CASSLISPEQYF. In DNA, the CDR3 is TGTGCCAGCAGCCTTATCTCCCCCGAGCAGTACTTC.